One and the same sample provided the 6 T cell receptor beta chains below, sequenced in a study of blood T cells in healthy people across ages. Alongside a J-beta primer mix, a sample-barcoded 5' primer served in a second PCR lasting about 6 to 11 cycles. In TCRdb, the 5' RACE reads were re-called with MiXCR into one record per CDR3 protein. The sample records 800,000 or so distinct CDR3 sequences, 20% to 30% being singletons. This sample was shared with a second study, whose subject was T cells of mothers and their children.

Sequencing was performed on blood. The receptors derive from a boy aged 10-17 years in good health.

This rearrangement joins TRBV9 to TRBJ2-5; D perhaps matches TRBD1 (6 bases). The end of the DNA aligns better with TRBJ2-1, so the J call may be wrong. This CDR3 is built from 13 residues. Germline CDR1 reads SGDLS; CDR2 reads YYNGEE. This CDR3 reads CASSVNPGDEQFF. The CDR3 region has the DNA TGTGCCAGCAGCGTAAATCCAGGGGATGAGCAGTTCTTC.

This clonotype was detected many times. The chain couples TRBV3-1 to TRBJ2-1; no reliable D call. Trimming took off 0 bases at V and 7 bases at J, with 4 bases between the two ends. From germline, CDR1 is LGHDT and CDR2 YNNKEL (reference sequence). This CDR3 has 12 amino acids. CDR3 sequence (DNA): TGTGCCAGCAGCCAAGACGGTAATGAGCAGTTCTTC. This encodes CASSQDGNEQFF.

This clonotype was counted once. This chain links TRBV28 with TRBJ2-3; TRBD1 might be the D (7 bases). CDR1 is MDHEN and CDR2 is SYDVKM in the germline V gene. The germline V and J ends were trimmed by 3 bases and 2 bases, with 18 bases remaining between them. The CDR3 runs 17 residues. CDR3 region: CASSFTTGRKTTDTQYF. The CDR3 nucleotides are TGTGCCAGCAGTTTTACGACAGGGAGGAAGACCACAGATACGCAGTATTTT.

This clonotype has just a few counts. V gene TRBV11-3 combines with J gene TRBJ2-1, with D possibly TRBD2 on 5 matching bases. The CDR3 extends over 14 amino acids. Germline-derived CDR1 and CDR2 are SGHNT and YENEEA. Between the trimmed V and J ends, which lost 1 base and 6 bases, there was a span of 10 bases. CDR3 sequence: CASSLGGSANEQFF. CDR3 sequence (DNA): TGTGCCAGCAGCTTAGGAGGGAGCGCCAATGAGCAGTTCTTC.

The chain employs TRBV18 and TRBJ2-3; no reliable D call. CDR1 and CDR2 (germline): KGHSH, LQKENI. V gave up 3 bases and J gave up 6 bases, with 10 bases separating them. The CDR3 extends over 13 amino acids. Here the CDR3 reads CASSPEPADTQYF. The CDR3 DNA reads TGTGCCAGCTCACCTGAACCAGCTGATACGCAGTATTTT.

CDR3 DNA sequence: TGTGCCAGCAGTCTCGGGGCGACTAGCACAGATACGCAGTATTTT. This sequence encodes CASSLGATSTDTQYF. V gene TRBV7-6 combines with J gene TRBJ2-3, with D tentatively TRBD1 or TRBD2 (5 bases each). This CDR3 has 15 amino acids. The V gene lost 6 bases and the J gene lost 0 bases, with 13 bases spanning the gap. Germline V gene sequence: CDR1 SGHVS, CDR2 FNYEAQ.